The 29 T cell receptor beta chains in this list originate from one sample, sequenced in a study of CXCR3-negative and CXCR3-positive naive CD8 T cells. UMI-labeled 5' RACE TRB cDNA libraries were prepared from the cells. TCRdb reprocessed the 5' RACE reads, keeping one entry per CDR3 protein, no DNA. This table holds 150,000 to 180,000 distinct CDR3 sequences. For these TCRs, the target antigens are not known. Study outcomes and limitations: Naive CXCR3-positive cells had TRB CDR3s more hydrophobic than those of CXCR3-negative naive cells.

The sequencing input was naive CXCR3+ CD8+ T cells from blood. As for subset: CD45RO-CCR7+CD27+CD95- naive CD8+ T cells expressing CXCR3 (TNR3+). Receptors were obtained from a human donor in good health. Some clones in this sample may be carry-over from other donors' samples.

CDR3 residues: CASSLPLAGGDNEQFF. The rearrangement joins TRBV7-3 to TRBJ2-1; TCRdb lists TRBD2, though no DNA is available to test this call. This CDR3 has 16 amino acids. CDR1 SGHTA and CDR2 FQGTGA come from the germline V gene.

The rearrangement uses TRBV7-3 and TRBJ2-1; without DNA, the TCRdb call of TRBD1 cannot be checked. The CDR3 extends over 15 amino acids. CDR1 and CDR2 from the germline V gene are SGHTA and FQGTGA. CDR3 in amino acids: CASSVTGGSGNEQFF.

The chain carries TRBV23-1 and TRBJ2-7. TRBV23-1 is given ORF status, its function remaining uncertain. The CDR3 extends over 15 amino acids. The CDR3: CANPTVRESSYEQYF.

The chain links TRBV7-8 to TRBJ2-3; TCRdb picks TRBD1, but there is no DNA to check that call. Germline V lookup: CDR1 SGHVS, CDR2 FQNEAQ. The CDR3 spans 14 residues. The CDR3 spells CASSSTGGWDTQYF. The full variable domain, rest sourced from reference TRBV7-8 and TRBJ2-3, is GAGVSQSPRYKVAKRGQDVALRCDPISGHVSLFWYQQALGQGPEFLTYFQNEAQLDKSGLPSDRFFAERPEGSVSTLKIQRTQQEDSAVYLCASSSTGGWDTQYFGPGTRLTVL.

CDR3 residues: CASNSELGEGGGGYTGELFF. The rearrangement uses TRBV12-3 or TRBV12-4 and TRBJ2-2; TCRdb designates TRBD2, a call that cannot be tested without DNA. The CDR3 is 20 residues long.

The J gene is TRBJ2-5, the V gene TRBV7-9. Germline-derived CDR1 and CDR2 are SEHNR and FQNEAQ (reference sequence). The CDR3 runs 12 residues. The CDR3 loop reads CASSKVYYLLYF.

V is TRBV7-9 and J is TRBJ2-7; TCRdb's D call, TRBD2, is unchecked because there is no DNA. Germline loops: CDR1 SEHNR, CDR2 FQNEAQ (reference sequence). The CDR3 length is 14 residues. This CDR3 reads CASSSGLAGYEQYF.

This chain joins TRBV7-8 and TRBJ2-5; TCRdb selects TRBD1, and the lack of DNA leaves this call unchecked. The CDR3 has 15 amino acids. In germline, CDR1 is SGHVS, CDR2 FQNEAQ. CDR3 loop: CASSSRGTDQETQYF.

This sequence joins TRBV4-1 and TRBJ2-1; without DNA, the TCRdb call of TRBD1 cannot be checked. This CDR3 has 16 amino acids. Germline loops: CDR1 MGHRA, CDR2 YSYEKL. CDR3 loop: CASSLRDPSSYNEQFF.

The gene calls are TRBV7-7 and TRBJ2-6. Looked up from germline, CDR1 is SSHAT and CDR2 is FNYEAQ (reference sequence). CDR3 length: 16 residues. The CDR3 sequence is CASSPYMNSGANVLTF.

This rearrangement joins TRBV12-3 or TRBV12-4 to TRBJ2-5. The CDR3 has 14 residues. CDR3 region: CASRLGPPRETQYF.

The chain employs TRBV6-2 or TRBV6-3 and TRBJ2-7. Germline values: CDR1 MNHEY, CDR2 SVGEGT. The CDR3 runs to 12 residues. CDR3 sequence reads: CASSFPLYEQYF.

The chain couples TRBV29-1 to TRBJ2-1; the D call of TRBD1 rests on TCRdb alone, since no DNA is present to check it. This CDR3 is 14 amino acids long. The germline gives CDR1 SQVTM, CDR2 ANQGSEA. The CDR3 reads CSVITGDGYNEQFF.

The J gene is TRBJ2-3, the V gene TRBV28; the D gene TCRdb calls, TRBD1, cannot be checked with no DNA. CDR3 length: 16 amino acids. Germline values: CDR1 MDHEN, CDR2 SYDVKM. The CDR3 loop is CASSSRPGQGTDTQYF.

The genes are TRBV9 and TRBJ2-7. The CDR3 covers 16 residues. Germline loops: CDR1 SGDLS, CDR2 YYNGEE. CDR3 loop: CASSADQRTVSYEQYF.

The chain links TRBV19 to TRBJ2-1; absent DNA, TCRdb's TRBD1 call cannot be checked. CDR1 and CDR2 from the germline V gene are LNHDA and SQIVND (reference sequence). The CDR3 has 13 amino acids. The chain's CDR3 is CASSIRGVHEQFF.

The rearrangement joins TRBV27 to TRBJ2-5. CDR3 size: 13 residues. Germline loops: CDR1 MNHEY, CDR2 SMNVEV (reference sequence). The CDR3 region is CASSFNSQETQYF.

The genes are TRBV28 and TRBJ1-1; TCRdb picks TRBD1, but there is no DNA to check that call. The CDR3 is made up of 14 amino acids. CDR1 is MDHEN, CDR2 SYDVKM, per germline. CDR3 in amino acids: CASTQQRTGAEAFF. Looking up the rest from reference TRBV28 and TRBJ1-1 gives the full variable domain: DVKVTQSSRYLVKRTGEKVFLECVQDMDHENMFWYRQDPGLGLRLIYFSYDVKMKEKGDIPEGYSVSREKKERFSLILESASTNQTSMYLCASTQQRTGAEAFFGQGTRLTVV.

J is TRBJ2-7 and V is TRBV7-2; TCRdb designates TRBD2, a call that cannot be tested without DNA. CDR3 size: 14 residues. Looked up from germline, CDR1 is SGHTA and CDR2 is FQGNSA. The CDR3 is CASSSDAAPSRQYF.

CDR3 region: CASSLPGAVLGYEQYF. This chain uses TRBV5-6 with TRBJ2-7; TCRdb proposes TRBD2, but this gene call is untestable without DNA. The CDR3 is 16 amino acids. Germline CDR1 reads SGHDT; CDR2 reads YYEEEE.

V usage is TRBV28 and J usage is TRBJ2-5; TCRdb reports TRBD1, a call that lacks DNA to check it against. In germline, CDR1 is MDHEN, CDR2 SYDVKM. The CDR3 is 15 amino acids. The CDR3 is CASSLWDRLQETQYF.

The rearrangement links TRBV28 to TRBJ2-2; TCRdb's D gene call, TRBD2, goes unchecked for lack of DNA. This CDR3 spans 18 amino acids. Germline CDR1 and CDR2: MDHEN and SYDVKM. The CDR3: CASSLLPGLAGGTGELFF.

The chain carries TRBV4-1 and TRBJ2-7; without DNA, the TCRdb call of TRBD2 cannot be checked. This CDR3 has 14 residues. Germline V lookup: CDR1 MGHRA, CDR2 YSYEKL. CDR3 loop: CASSPGTSPYEQYF.

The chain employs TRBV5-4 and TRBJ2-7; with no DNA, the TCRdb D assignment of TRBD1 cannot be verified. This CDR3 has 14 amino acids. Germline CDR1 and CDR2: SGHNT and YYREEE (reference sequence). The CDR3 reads CASSPGATLYEQYF.

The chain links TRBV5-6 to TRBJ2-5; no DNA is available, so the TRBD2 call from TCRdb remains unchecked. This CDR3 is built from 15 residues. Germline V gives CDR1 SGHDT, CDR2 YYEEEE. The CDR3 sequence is CASSSLAGPQETQYF. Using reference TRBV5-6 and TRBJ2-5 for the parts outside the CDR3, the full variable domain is DAGVTQSPTHLIKTRGQQVTLRCSPKSGHDTVSWYQQALGQGPQFIFQYYEEEERQRGNFPDRFSGHQFPNYSSELNVNALLLGDSALYLCASSSLAGPQETQYFGPGTRLLVL.

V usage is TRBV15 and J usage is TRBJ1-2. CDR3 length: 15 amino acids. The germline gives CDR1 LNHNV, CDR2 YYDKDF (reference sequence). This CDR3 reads CATSRDMIGSYGYTF.

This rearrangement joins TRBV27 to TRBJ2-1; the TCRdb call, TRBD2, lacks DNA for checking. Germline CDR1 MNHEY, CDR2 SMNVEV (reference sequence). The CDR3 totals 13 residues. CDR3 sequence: CAIGTRSYNEQFF.

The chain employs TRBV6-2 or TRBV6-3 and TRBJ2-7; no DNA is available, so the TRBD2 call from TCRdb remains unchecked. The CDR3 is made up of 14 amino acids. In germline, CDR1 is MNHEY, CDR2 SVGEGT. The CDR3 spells CASNPSGPSYEQYF.

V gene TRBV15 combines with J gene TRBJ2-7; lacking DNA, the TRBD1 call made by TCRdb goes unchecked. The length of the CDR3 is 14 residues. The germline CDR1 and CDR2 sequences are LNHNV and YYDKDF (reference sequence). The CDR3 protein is CATSFGGSSYEQYF.